The next 18 T cell receptor beta chains were all read from a single sample in a study of tumor and adjacent non-tumor tissue in lung cancer. Three rounds of nested PCR, following a modified ARM-PCR protocol, produced the TCRbeta library. TCRdb re-analysed the multiplex PCR reads in MiXCR, keeping a single row per CDR3 protein. Of about 100,000 distinct CDR3 sequences in the sample, 65% were seen once. RNA was extracted from bulk tissue without any cell sorting. This non-tumor lung sample came from over 3 cm beyond the tumor edge. Material for sequencing was distant non-tumor lung tissue. The receptors originated from a man aged 25 to 45 with non-small cell lung cancer.

Remarks on this clonotype: This may be a read error: a much more frequent sequence differs by one nucleotide. The chain has TRBV24-1 and TRBJ2-1, with 9 bases matching TRBD2. The germline CDR1 and CDR2 sequences are KGHDR and SFDVKD. This CDR3 has 13 residues. The CDR3 sequence is CVTSRTSVDEQFF. CDR3 DNA: TGTGTCACCAGCCGGACTAGCGTCGATGAGCAGTTCTTC.

This clonotype has ten or more counts. CDR3 in amino acids: CSAVRDTSYEQYF. Here the CDR3 DNA reads TGCAGTGCTGTGCGGGACACCTCTTACGAGCAGTACTTC. The V call is TRBV20-1, the J call TRBJ2-7; tentatively, D is TRBD1 or TRBD2 (6 bases each). V shed 5 bases and J shed 4 bases, with 15 bases lying between them. This CDR3 region has 13 residues. The germline CDR1 and CDR2 sequences are DFQATT and SNEGSKA (reference sequence).

On this clonotype: Being one base from a much bigger clone, this may be a read error. The V gene is TRBV4-2, the J gene TRBJ2-1; weak D call: TRBD2 (6 bases). V was clipped by 5 bases and J by 6 bases, with 20 bases between them. The germline V gene encodes CDR1 LGHNA and CDR2 YNFKEQ. The CDR3 sequence is 16 residues long. The CDR3 sequence: CASSKEPGALGNEQFF. Written as DNA, the CDR3 is TGTGCCAGCAGCAAGGAACCGGGAGCACTAGGCAATGAGCAGTTCTTC.

The table lists this clonotype with a few counts. One end of the junction is discordant with germline, which a read error may explain. The CDR3 DNA is TGTGCCAGCAGCCCAGCCGGGATAAACACTGGAGCTTTCTTT. Its translation: CASSPAGINTGAFF. The chain has TRBV6-1 and TRBJ1-1; D not resolved. CDR1 and CDR2 from the germline V gene are MNHNS and SASEGT. This CDR3 spans 14 amino acids.

In this sample, this clonotype turned up once. The junction and the germline gene differ at one end; a read error may be behind it. The rearrangement uses TRBV10-2 and TRBJ2-7, with TRBD2 matching over 8 bases. The CDR3 runs 12 residues. Germline V gives CDR1 WSHSY, CDR2 SAAADI. The CDR3, as DNA: TGCGCCAGCAGCGGACTAGCTGATGAGCGGTACTTC. Protein product: CASSGLADERYF.

This clonotype came up once. The junction departs from germline at one end; a sequencing error may be responsible. The chain couples TRBV20-1 to TRBJ2-1; no clear D gene. Germline lookup yields CDR1 DFQATT and CDR2 SNEGSKA (reference sequence). The CDR3 consists of 14 residues. CDR3 in DNA: TGCAGTGCTAGAATATTCGCGTTCTACAATGAGCGGTTCTTC. It codes for CSARIFAFYNERFF.

On this clonotype itself: The conserved closing phenylalanine or tryptophan is absent in this CDR3, likely reflecting a read error. This sequence joins TRBV29-1 and TRBJ1-1; D unclear. In germline, CDR1 is SQVTM, CDR2 ANQGSEA. The CDR3 loop spans 13 amino acids. The CDR3 reads CSVWNTLNTEAFL. DNA for the CDR3: TGCAGTGTATGGAACACCTTGAACACTGAAGCTTTCCTT.

The chain employs TRBV6-4 and TRBJ2-3; 13 nucleotides line up with TRBD2. The CDR3 is 16 residues long. The V gene end was trimmed by 0 bases and the J gene end by 5 bases; junction bases not matched to a gene: 2. Germline values: CDR1 MRHNA, CDR2 SNTAGT. CDR3 bases: TGTGCCAGCAGTGACTCCGGGACTAGCGGGATAGATACGCAGTATTTT. This translates into CASSDSGTSGIDTQYF.

As concerns this clonotype: An end of the junction differs from the germline gene, which may be a read error. The V call is TRBV20-1, the J call TRBJ2-3, with D maybe TRBD1 (6 bases). This CDR3 spans 15 amino acids. Looked up from germline, CDR1 is DFQATT and CDR2 is SNEGSKA (reference sequence). CDR3 DNA sequence: TGCAGTGCTAACATGAGGGGGAAGGGTAGAGATATGCAGTATTTT. This encodes CSANMRGKGRDMQYF.

Of note for this clonotype: A much larger clone lies a single base off, so this may be a read error. The chain links TRBV4-1 to TRBJ2-3; TRBD2 matches 13 bases. Germline assignment: CDR1 MGHRA and CDR2 YSYEKL. J was trimmed by 2 bases and V by 4 bases; bases with no gene match: 6. The CDR3 contains 17 residues. The CDR3 region is CASSREGTSGNTDTQYF. The CDR3 region has the DNA TGCGCCAGCAGCCGAGAGGGGACTAGCGGGAACACAGATACGCAGTATTTT.

This clonotype was seen a few times. The chain employs TRBV7-9 and TRBJ2-3, with 9 bases fitting TRBD2. V shed 3 bases and J 1 base; nucleotides not matched to a gene: 8. This CDR3 is 17 amino acids long. Germline CDR1 is SEHNR and CDR2 is FQNEAQ (reference sequence). The CDR3 nucleotides are TGTGCCAGCAGCTTGACGGTTAGCGGGAGTGGCACAGATACGCAGTATTTT. Its translation is CASSLTVSGSGTDTQYF.

With regard to this clonotype: One end of the junction fails to match germline, which may point to a read error. The J gene is TRBJ2-2, the V gene TRBV20-1, with 8 nucleotides matching TRBD1. Per the germline V gene, CDR1 is DFQATT and CDR2 is SNEGSKA (reference sequence). The CDR3 sequence is 12 residues long. The CDR3 sequence: CNAQGGIGELFF. The CDR3 DNA reads TGCAACGCACAGGGGGGCATCGGGGAGCTATTTTTT.

On this clonotype: An end of the junction differs from the germline gene, which may be a read error. The J gene is TRBJ2-1, the V gene TRBV11-2; 8 bases align to TRBD2. Germline V gene sequence: CDR1 SGHAT, CDR2 FQNNGV. The CDR3 contains 17 residues. In DNA, the CDR3 is TGTGCCAACAGCTTAGCGCCCAGGACTAGCAGCTACAATGAGCATTTCTTC. Its translation: CANSLAPRTSSYNEHFF.

Notes on this clonotype: A read error may produce the germline difference seen at one junction end. The chain joins TRBV20-1 to TRBJ1-2; possible D gene TRBD1, 5 bases. The CDR3 is 14 residues long. CDR1 is DFQATT and CDR2 is SNEGSKA in the germline V gene (reference sequence). The CDR3 DNA sequence: TGCAGAGCTAGCCTGGGACTGGGCTATGGCGGCTACACCTTC. Residues: CRASLGLGYGGYTF.

Worth noting for this clonotype: One end of the junction varies from germline; a read error may be responsible. The chain joins TRBV29-1 to TRBJ1-1; D not certain. Germline assignment: CDR1 SQVTM and CDR2 ANQGSEA. This CDR3 comprises 15 residues. CDR3 DNA sequence: TGCAGCGCCCTGGGGAGCGAGGGAACAAACACTGAAGCGTTCTTT. Translation: CSALGSEGTNTEAFF. Full variable domain (rest looked up from reference TRBV29-1 and TRBJ1-1): SAVISQKPSRDICQRGTSLTIQCQVDSQVTMMFWYRQQPGQSLTLIATANQGSEATYESGFVIDKFPISRPNLTFSTLTVSNMSPEDSSIYLCSALGSEGTNTEAFFGQGTRLTVV.

The V call is TRBV12-3 or TRBV12-4, the J call TRBJ1-1; 9 bases map to TRBD1. The CDR3 covers 15 residues. V shed 10 bases and J 5 bases; nucleotides not matched to a gene: 14. The CDR3: CANNTGQGFETEAFF. In nucleotides, the CDR3 is TGTGCCAACAATACGGGACAGGGCTTCGAGACTGAAGCTTTCTTT.

This clonotype showed up many times. This may be a read error, as it is one base from a much larger clone. The chain recombines TRBV11-3 with TRBJ2-1; 9 nucleotides match TRBD1. Germline lookup yields CDR1 SGHNT and CDR2 YENEEA. CDR3 size: 15 residues. After removal of 10 bases from V and 5 bases from J, the junction contained 12 bases not matched to a gene. This CDR3 reads CANKPGTGTHNEQFF. CDR3 DNA: TGTGCCAACAAACCCGGGACAGGGACGCACAATGAGCAGTTCTTC.

Concerning this clonotype itself: The conserved phenylalanine or tryptophan normally closing the CDR3 is absent here, so this likely arose from a read error. The chain recombines TRBV20-1 with TRBJ2-3; TRBD2 might be the D (6 bases). Trimming shortened V by 8 bases and J by 7 bases, and 22 bases separated the two germline ends. From germline, CDR1 is DFQATT and CDR2 SNEGSKA (reference sequence). This CDR3 contains 14 residues. The CDR3 nucleotides are TGCAGTACGGTAGGCGGACTAATTCTAAATACGCAGTATCTT. Residues: CSTVGGLILNTQYL.